This TCR beta chain was obtained from a study of cytomegalovirus exposure and HLA in healthy donors. The primer mix had 60 Vbeta and 13 Jbeta primers. TCRdb's copy holds only in-frame clones and misses some; the assay was immunoSEQ multiplex PCR. The sample records 85,000 to 110,000 clones, around 60% being singletons. V shed 3 bases, J shed 8 bases, and the junction held 8 bases outside the gene matches. Germline V lookup: CDR1 ENHRY, CDR2 SYGVKD. There are 14 residues in the CDR3. Sequenced input: PBMCs. This TCR was sampled from a woman aged 45-65 years in good health and CMV-seronegative. V usage is TRBV10-3 and J usage is TRBJ1-2; 8 bases map to TRBD1. The CDR3 is CAISDGQGQLGYTF. CDR3 DNA sequence: TGTGCCATCAGTGACGGACAGGGACAGCTAGGCTACACCTTC.